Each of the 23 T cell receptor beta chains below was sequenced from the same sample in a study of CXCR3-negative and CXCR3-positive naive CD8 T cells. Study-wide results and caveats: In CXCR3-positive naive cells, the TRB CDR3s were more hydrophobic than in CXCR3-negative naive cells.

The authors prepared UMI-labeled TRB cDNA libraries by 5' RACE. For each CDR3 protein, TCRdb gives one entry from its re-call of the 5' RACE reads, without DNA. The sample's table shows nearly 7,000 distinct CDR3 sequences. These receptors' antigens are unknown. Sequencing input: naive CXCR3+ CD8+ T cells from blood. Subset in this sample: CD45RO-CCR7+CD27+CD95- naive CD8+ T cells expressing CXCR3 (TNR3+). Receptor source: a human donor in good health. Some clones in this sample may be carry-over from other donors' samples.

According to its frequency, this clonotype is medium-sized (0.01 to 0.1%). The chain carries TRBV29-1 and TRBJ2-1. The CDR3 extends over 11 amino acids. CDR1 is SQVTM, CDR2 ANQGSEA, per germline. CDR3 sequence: CSVDAVKGQFF.

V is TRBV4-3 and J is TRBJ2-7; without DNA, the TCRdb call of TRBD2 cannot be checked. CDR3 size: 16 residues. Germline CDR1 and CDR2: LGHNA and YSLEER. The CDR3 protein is CASSARLAGASYEQYF.

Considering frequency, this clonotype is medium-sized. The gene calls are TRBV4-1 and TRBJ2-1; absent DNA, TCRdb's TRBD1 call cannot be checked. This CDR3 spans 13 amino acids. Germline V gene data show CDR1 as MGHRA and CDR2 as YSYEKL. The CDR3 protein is CASSHGPSGEQFF.

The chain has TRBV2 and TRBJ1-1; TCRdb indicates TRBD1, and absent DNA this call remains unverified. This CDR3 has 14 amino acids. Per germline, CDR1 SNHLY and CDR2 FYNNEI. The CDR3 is CASSTGQGNTEAFF.

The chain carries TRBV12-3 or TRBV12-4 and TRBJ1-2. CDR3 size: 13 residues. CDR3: CASTLVGDYGYTF.

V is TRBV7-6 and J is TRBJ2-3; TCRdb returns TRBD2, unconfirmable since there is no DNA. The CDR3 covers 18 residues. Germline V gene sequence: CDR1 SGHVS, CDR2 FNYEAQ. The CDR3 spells CASRPGTSGRADTDTQYF.

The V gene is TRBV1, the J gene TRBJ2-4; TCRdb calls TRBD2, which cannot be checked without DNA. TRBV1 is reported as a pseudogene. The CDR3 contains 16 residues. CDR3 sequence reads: CTSSRSSQRDKNIQYF.

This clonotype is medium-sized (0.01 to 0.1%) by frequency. The CDR3 protein is CASSGGPQETQYF. The chain employs TRBV25-1 and TRBJ2-5; TCRdb selects TRBD2, and the lack of DNA leaves this call unchecked. The CDR3 totals 13 residues. Germline CDR1 and CDR2: MGHDK and SYGVNS.

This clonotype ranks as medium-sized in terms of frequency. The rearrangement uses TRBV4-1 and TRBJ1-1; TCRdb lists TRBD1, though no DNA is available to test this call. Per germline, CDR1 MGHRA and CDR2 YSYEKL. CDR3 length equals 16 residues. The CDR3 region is CASSPDRGWEDTEAFF.

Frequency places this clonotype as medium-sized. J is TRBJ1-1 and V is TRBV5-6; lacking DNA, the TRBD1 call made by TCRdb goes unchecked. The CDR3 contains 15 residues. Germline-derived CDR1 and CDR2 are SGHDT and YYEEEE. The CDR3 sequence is CASSWYRGLGTEAFF.

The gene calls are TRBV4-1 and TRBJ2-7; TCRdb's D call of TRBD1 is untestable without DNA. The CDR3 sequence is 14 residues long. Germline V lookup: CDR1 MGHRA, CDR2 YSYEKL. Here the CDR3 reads CASSQGGMSYEQYF.

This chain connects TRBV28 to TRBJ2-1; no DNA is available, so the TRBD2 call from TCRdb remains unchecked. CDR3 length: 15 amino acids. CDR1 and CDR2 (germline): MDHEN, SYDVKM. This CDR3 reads CASRPLAGARNEQFF.

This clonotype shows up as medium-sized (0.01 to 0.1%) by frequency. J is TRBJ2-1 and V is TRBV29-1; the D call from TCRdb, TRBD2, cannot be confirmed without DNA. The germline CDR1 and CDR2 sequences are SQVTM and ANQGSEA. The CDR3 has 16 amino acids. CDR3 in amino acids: CSVEGRLAGVEDEQFF.

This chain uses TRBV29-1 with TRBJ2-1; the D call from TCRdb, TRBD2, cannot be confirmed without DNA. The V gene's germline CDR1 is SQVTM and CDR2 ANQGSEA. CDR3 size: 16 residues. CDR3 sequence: CSVNGGTSGSYNEQFF.

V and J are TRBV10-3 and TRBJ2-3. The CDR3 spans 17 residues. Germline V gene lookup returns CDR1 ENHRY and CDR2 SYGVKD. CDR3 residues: CAISESPLGDGTDTQYF.

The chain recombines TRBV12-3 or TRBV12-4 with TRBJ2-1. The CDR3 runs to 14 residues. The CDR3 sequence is CASSKGSSYNEQFF.

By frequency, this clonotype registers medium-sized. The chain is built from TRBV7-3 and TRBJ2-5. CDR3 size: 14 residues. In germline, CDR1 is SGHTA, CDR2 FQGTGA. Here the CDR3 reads CASSLSGLQETQYF.

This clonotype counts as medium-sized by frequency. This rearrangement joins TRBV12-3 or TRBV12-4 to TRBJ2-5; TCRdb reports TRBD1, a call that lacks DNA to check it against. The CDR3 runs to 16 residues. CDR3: CASSLFPGQGQETQYF.

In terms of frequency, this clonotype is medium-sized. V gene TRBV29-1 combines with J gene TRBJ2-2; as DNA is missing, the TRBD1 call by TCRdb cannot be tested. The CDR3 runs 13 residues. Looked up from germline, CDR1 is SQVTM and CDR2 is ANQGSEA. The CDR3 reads CSVESGATGELFF.

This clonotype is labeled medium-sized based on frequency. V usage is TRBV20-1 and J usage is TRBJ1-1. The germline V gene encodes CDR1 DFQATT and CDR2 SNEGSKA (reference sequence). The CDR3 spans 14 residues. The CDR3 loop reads CSARWRAGNTEAFF.

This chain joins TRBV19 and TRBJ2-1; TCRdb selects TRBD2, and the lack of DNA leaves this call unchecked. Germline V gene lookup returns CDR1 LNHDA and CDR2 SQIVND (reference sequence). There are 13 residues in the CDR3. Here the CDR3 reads CASSLSLVNEQFF. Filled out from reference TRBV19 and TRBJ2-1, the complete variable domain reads DGGITQSPKYLFRKEGQNVTLSCEQNLNHDAMYWYRQDPGQGLRLIYYSQIVNDFQKGDIAEGYSVSREKKESFPLTVTSAQKNPTAFYLCASSLSLVNEQFFGPGTRLTVL.

CDR3 loop: CASSPQDSYNEQFF. V usage is TRBV7-3 and J usage is TRBJ2-1; TCRdb reports TRBD1, a call that lacks DNA to check it against. This CDR3 is 14 amino acids long. Germline V gene sequence: CDR1 SGHTA, CDR2 FQGTGA.

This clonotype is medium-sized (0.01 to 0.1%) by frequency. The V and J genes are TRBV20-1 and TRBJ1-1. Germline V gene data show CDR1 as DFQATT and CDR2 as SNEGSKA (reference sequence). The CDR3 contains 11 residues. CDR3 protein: CSAPLNTEAFF.